The entry that follows covers one TCR beta chain sequence. This could be a read error, since a much larger clone is one nucleotide away. The data originate from a study of molecular identifiers for immune sequencing clone quantification. TCRdb re-called the PCR reads through MiXCR, storing one row per CDR3 protein. The sample consists of over 600,000 distinct CDR3 sequences, 15% to 20% of them appearing once. Germline CDR1 is KGHDR and CDR2 is SFDVKD. V lost 5 bases and J 6 bases, leaving 20 bases between the germline ends. This CDR3 has 16 residues. This sequence joins TRBV24-1 and TRBJ2-3; the D gene is possibly TRBD1 (6 bases). Sequenced material: naive CD8+ T cells from blood, with Jurkat cell RNA spiked in. Indicated subset: FACS-sorted CD8+CD4-CCR7+CD45RA+ naive T cells. This receptor was identified in a human donor in good health. Some libraries in this study had Jurkat cell RNA spiked in. The CDR3 loop reads CATSGKTGIGADTQYF. The CDR3 DNA is TGTGCCACCAGTGGGAAAACAGGGATCGGGGCGGATACGCAGTATTTT.